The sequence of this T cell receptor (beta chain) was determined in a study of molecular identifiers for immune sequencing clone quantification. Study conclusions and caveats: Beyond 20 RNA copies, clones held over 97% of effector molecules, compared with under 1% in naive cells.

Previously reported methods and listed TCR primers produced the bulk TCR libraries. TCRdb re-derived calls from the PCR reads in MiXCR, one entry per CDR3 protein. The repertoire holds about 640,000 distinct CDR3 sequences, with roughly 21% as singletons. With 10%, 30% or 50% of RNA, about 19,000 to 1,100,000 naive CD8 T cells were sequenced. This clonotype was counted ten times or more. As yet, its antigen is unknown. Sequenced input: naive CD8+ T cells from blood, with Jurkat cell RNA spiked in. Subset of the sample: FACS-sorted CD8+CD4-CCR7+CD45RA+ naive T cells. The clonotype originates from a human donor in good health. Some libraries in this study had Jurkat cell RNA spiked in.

The chain's CDR3 is CASSISPGQPQHF. The DNA of the CDR3 is TGTGCCAGTAGTATTTCTCCGGGGCAGCCCCAGCATTTT. The chain has TRBV19 and TRBJ1-5; D gene uncertain. Trimming took 3 bases from V and 7 from J, leaving 10 bases between them. Germline V gives CDR1 LNHDA, CDR2 SQIVND (reference sequence). This CDR3 is built from 13 residues. Together with reference TRBV19 and TRBJ1-5, the CDR3 gives the full variable domain: DGGITQSPKYLFRKEGQNVTLSCEQNLNHDAMYWYRQDPGQGLRLIYYSQIVNDFQKGDIAEGYSVSREKKESFPLTVTSAQKNPTAFYLCASSISPGQPQHFGDGTRLSIL.